The next 17 T cell receptor beta chains were all read from a single sample in a study of T cells in Graves' hyperthyroidism and ophthalmopathy. TCR beta CDR3 region amplification was performed from RNA transcripts. Initially, a first-round RT-PCR of the TCR CDR3 employed the HTBI primer set. Each CDR3 protein is one row after TCRdb ran MiXCR on the multiplex PCR reads. The sample contains about 840,000 distinct CDR3 sequences, about two fifths of which appear only once. The sample was blood. These receptor sequences come from a man aged 18 to 29 with Graves' hyperthyroidism.

This clonotype has ten or more counts. The gene calls are TRBV29-1 and TRBJ2-7; maybe TRBD1 (5 bases). The germline CDR1 and CDR2 sequences are SQVTM and ANQGSEA. This CDR3 contains 15 residues. Trimming stripped 0 bases from V and 4 bases from J, with 16 bases between. This CDR3 reads CSVEDPAGNAYEQYF. In nucleotides, the CDR3 is TGCAGCGTTGAAGATCCCGCAGGGAACGCGTACGAGCAGTACTTC.

This clonotype was picked up a small number of times. The chain is built from TRBV20-1 and TRBJ2-5; maybe TRBD2 (6 bases). Germline CDR1 and CDR2: DFQATT and SNEGSKA (reference sequence). The CDR3 totals 14 residues. The V end was cut by 1 base, the J end by 5 bases, with 14 bases between. The CDR3 DNA reads as TGCAGTGCTAGAGCTCCTTGGGGGGTGGAGACCCAGTACTTC. This translates into CSARAPWGVETQYF.

The gene calls are TRBV7-8 and TRBJ2-5; possibly TRBD1 or TRBD2 for D (6 bases each). The CDR3 has 15 amino acids. Germline V gene sequence: CDR1 SGHVS, CDR2 FQNEAQ. The V and J ends lost 4 bases and 2 bases respectively, with 14 bases between them. CDR3 DNA: TGTGCCAGCAGCTCCGGGGGCGGGGATCAAGAGACCCAGTACTTC. Amino acids: CASSSGGGDQETQYF.

This clonotype was seen just once. J is TRBJ1-2 and V is TRBV6-1; 9 bases fit TRBD1. V shed 4 bases, J shed 4 bases, and the junction held 7 bases outside the gene matches. CDR1 and CDR2 from the germline V gene are MNHNS and SASEGT. This CDR3 has 15 amino acids. CDR3 region: CASSAGTGSIYGYTF. CDR3 sequence (DNA): TGTGCCAGCAGTGCCGGGACAGGGAGCATCTATGGCTACACCTTC.

The chain carries TRBV15 and TRBJ2-7; D remains unclear. The germline V gene encodes CDR1 LNHNV and CDR2 YYDKDF (reference sequence). Trimming took 4 bases from V and 2 from J, leaving 9 bases between them. This CDR3 contains 13 residues. CDR3: CATSNGRAYEQYF. The CDR3 coding sequence is TGTGCCACCAGCAACGGACGGGCCTACGAGCAGTACTTC.

This clonotype was detected only a few times. This rearrangement joins TRBV29-1 to TRBJ2-7; a weak D match, TRBD2 (5 bases). V lost 5 bases, J lost 0 bases, and 8 bases lay in between. This CDR3 spans 12 amino acids. The germline V gene encodes CDR1 SQVTM and CDR2 ANQGSEA. This CDR3 is CSVPGSSYEQYF. The CDR3 nucleotides read TGCAGCGTTCCGGGGAGCTCCTACGAGCAGTACTTC.

The chain joins TRBV19 to TRBJ1-3; the match to TRBD1 covers 8 bases. The V segment lost 4 bases and the J segment 0 bases; nucleotides outside the gene matches: 5. Germline lookup yields CDR1 LNHDA and CDR2 SQIVND (reference sequence). The CDR3 runs to 16 residues. The CDR3 is CASSTRQGSSGNTIYF. In DNA form, the CDR3 reads TGTGCCAGTAGTACCAGACAGGGGAGCTCTGGAAACACCATATATTTT.

The sample holds a few counts of this clonotype. The chain has TRBV7-2 and TRBJ2-7, with TRBD2 matching over 14 bases. The CDR3 length is 15 residues. Per the germline V gene, CDR1 is SGHTA and CDR2 is FQGNSA. The V segment lost 6 bases and the J segment 7 bases; nucleotides outside the gene matches: 8. DNA of the CDR3: TGTGCCAGCAGTCCGGGACTAGCGGGAGCGGGTGAGCAGTACTTC. Its protein is CASSPGLAGAGEQYF.

The V call is TRBV7-9, the J call TRBJ1-3; D not certain. CDR3 length: 16 amino acids. Germline values: CDR1 SEHNR, CDR2 FQNEAQ (reference sequence). Trimming shortened V by 5 bases and J by 1 base, and 15 bases separated the two germline ends. Written as DNA, the CDR3 is TGTGCCAGCAGCCCCACGGCCGGAGAGTCTGGAAACACCATATATTTT. Translated, it gives CASSPTAGESGNTIYF. The full variable domain, its missing parts supplied by reference TRBV7-9 and TRBJ1-3, is DTGVSQNPRHKITKRGQNVTFRCDPISEHNRLYWYRQTLGQGPEFLTYFQNEAQLEKSRLLSDRFSAERPKGSFSTLEIQRTEQGDSAMYLCASSPTAGESGNTIYFGEGSWLTVV.

The V and J genes are TRBV5-5 and TRBJ2-5; 9 positions match TRBD1. The ends lost 4 bases at V and 4 bases at J; junction bases unmatched: 8. CDR1 and CDR2 (germline): SGHKS, YYEKEE (reference sequence). The length of the CDR3 is 15 residues. CDR3 nucleotides: TGTGCCAGCAGCACGACCGGGACAGGGATAGAGACCCAGTACTTC. Translation gives CASSTTGTGIETQYF.

The chain carries TRBV19 and TRBJ1-1, with 10 bases matching TRBD1. The CDR3 is 16 residues long. Trimming cost V 5 bases and J 3 bases; bases outside gene matches: 9. Germline-derived CDR1 and CDR2 are LNHDA and SQIVND (reference sequence). The CDR3 loop is CASSPLPGTGDTEAFF. CDR3 bases: TGTGCCAGTAGTCCGTTGCCCGGGACAGGGGACACTGAAGCTTTCTTT.

This clonotype has only a few counts. The gene calls are TRBV4-3 and TRBJ1-1, with D uncertain. Germline V CDR1 and CDR2: LGHNA, YSLEER. The CDR3 consists of 13 residues. V gave up 5 bases and J gave up 3 bases, with 10 bases separating them. The DNA for the CDR3 is TGCGCCAGCAGCACTGACGGATACACTGAAGCTTTCTTT. Translating it yields CASSTDGYTEAFF.

The chain recombines TRBV5-1 with TRBJ2-7; a weak D match, TRBD2 (5 bases). Germline V lookup: CDR1 SGHRS, CDR2 YFSETQ. This CDR3 has 14 amino acids. V lost 0 bases and J 6 bases, leaving 13 bases between the germline ends. The CDR3 sequence: CASSLAPGSGEQYF. For the CDR3, the DNA is TGCGCCAGCAGCTTGGCCCCGGGATCGGGCGAGCAGTACTTC. Drawing the rest from reference TRBV5-1 and TRBJ2-7, the complete variable domain is KAGVTQTPRYLIKTRGQQVTLSCSPISGHRSVSWYQQTPGQGLQFLFEYFSETQRNKGNFPGRFSGRQFSNSRSEMNVSTLELGDSALYLCASSLAPGSGEQYFGPGTRLTVT.

This clonotype was seen ten or more times. V is TRBV11-2 and J is TRBJ2-7, with a weak D call TRBD1 (6 bases). Germline values: CDR1 SGHAT, CDR2 FQNNGV. Trimming removed 7 bases from V and 0 bases from J, with 13 bases in between. The CDR3 is made up of 14 amino acids. The CDR3 loop reads CASNQQGLSYEQYF. In nucleotides, the CDR3 is TGTGCCAGCAACCAACAGGGCCTCTCCTACGAGCAGTACTTC. Complete variable domain (other parts from reference TRBV11-2 and TRBJ2-7): EAGVAQSPRYKIIEKRQSVAFWCNPISGHATLYWYQQILGQGPKLLIQFQNNGVVDDSQLPKDRFSAERLKGVDSTLKIQPAKLEDSAVYLCASNQQGLSYEQYFGPGTRLTVT.

The chain couples TRBV6-1 to TRBJ2-2; the match to TRBD2 covers 11 bases. The CDR3 is made up of 14 amino acids. The V gene end was trimmed by 6 bases and the J gene end by 3 bases; junction bases not matched to a gene: 0. CDR1 is MNHNS and CDR2 is SASEGT in the germline V gene. CDR3 sequence: CASRGLADTGELFF. The CDR3 nucleotides are TGTGCCAGCAGGGGACTAGCGGACACCGGGGAGCTGTTTTTT.

This clonotype showed up many times. The chain links TRBV10-3 to TRBJ1-1, with D tentatively TRBD1 (5 bases). The CDR3 consists of 13 residues. The V gene lost 11 bases and the J gene lost 0 bases, with 13 bases spanning the gap. Germline CDR1 and CDR2: ENHRY and SYGVKD. The CDR3 nucleotides read TGTGCCTCGCAGGGCGATATGAACACTGAAGCTTTCTTT. Translation gives CASQGDMNTEAFF.

Many counts were recorded for this clonotype. The rearrangement uses TRBV29-1 and TRBJ2-5; D may be TRBD1 (5 bases). The CDR3 has 12 amino acids. The V gene lost 7 bases and the J gene lost 1 base, with 10 bases spanning the gap. CDR1 and CDR2 from the germline V gene are SQVTM and ANQGSEA. The CDR3: CSADSSQETQYF. Here the CDR3 DNA reads TGCAGCGCCGACAGTAGCCAAGAGACCCAGTACTTC.